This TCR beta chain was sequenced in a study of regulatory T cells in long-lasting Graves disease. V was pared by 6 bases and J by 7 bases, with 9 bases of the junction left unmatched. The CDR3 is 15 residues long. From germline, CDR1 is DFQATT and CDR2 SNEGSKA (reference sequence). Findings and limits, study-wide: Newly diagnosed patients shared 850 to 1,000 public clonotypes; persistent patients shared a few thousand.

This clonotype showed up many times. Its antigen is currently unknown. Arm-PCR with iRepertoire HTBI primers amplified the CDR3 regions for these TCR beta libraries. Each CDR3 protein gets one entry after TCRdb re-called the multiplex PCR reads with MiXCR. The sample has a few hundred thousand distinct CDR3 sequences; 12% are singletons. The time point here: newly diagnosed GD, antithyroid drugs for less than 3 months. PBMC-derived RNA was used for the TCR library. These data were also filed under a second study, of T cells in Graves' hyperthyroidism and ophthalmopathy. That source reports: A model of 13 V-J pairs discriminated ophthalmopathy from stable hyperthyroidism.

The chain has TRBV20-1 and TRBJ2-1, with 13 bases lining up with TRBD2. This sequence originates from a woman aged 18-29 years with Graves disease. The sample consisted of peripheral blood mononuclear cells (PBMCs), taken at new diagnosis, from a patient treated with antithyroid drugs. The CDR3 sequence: CSASSLAGGFNEQFF. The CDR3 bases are TGCAGTGCCAGCTCACTAGCGGGGGGGTTTAATGAGCAGTTCTTC.